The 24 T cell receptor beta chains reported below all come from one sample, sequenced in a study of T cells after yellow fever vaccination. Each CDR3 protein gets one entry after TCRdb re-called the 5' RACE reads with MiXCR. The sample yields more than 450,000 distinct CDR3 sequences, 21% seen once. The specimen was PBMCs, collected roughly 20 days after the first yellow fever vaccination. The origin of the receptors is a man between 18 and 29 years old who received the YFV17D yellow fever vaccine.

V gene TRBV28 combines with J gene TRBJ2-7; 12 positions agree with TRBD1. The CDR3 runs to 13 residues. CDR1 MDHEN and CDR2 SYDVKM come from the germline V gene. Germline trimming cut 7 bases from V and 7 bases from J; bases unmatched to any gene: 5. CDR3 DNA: TGTGCCAGCATGGGACAGGGGGCCAGAGAGCAGTACGTC. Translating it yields CASMGQGAREQYV.

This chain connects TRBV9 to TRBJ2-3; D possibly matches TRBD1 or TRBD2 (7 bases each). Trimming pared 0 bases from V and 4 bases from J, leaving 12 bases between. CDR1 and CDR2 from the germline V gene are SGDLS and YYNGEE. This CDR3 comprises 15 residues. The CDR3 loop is CASSVGDSGADTQYF. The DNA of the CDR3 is TGTGCCAGCAGCGTAGGGGACAGCGGGGCAGATACGCAGTATTTT.

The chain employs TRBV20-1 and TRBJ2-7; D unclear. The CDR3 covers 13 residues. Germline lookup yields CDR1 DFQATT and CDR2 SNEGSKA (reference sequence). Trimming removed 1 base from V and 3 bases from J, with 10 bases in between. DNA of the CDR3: TGCAGTGCTAGAGGGATCGACCGCTACGAGCAGTACGTC. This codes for CSARGIDRYEQYV.

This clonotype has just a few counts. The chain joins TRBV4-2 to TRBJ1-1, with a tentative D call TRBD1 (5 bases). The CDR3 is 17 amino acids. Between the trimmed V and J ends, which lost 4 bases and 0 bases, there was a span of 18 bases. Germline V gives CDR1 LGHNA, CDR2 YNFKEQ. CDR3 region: CASSRTGGSSMNTEAFF. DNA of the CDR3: TGTGCCAGCAGCCGGACCGGGGGATCGAGCATGAACACTGAAGCTTTCTTT.

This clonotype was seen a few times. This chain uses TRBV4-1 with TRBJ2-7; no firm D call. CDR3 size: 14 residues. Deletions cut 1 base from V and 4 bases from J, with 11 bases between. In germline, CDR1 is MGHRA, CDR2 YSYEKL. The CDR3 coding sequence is TGCGCCAGCAGCCAAGGGCAGGAAAAGTACGAGCAGTACTTC. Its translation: CASSQGQEKYEQYF.

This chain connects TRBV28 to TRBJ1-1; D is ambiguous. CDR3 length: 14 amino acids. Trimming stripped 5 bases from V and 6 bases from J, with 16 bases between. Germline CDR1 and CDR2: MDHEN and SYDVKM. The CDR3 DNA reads TGTGCCAGCAGTACACGGGCCTTTGGCGCTGAAGCTTTCTTT. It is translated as CASSTRAFGAEAFF. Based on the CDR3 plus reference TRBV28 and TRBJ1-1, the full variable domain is DVKVTQSSRYLVKRTGEKVFLECVQDMDHENMFWYRQDPGLGLRLIYFSYDVKMKEKGDIPEGYSVSREKKERFSLILESASTNQTSMYLCASSTRAFGAEAFFGQGTRLTVV.

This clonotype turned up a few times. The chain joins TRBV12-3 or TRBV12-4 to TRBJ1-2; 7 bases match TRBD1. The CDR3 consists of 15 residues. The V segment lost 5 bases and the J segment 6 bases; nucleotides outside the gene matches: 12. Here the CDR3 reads CASSGGPGTADGYTF. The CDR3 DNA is TGTGCCAGCAGTGGGGGTCCCGGGACAGCGGATGGCTACACCTTC.

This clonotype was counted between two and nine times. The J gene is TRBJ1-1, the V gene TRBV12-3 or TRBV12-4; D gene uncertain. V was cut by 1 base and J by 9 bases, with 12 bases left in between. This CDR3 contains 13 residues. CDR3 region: CASSLDRGQKAFF. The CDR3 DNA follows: TGTGCCAGCAGTTTAGACAGAGGTCAAAAAGCTTTCTTT.

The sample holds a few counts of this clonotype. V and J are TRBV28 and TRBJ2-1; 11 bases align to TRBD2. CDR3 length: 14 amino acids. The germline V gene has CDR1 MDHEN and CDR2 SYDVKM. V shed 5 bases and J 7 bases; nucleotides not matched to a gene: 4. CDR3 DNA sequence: TGTGCCAGCAGTGGGACTAGCGGCTTTAATGAGCAGTTCTTC. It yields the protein CASSGTSGFNEQFF.

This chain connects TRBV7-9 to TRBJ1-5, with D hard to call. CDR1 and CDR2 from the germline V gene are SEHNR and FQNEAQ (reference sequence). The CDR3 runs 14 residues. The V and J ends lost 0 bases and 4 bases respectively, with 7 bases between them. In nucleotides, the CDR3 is TGTGCCAGCAGCTTAGCGCTCAGTAATCAGCCCCAGCATTTT. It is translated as CASSLALSNQPQHF.

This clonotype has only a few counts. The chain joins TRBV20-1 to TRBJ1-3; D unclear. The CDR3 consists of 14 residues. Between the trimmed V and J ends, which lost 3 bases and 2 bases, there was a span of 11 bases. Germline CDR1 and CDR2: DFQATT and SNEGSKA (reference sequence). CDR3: CSASHLPTGNTIYF. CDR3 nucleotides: TGCAGTGCTAGTCACCTCCCCACTGGAAACACCATATATTTT.

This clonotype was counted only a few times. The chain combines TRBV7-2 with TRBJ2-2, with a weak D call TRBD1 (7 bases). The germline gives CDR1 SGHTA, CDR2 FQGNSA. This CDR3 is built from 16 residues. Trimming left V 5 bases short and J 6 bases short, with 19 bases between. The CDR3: CASSRVGGGNAGELFF. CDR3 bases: TGTGCCAGCAGCCGTGTAGGAGGGGGCAACGCCGGGGAGCTGTTTTTT.

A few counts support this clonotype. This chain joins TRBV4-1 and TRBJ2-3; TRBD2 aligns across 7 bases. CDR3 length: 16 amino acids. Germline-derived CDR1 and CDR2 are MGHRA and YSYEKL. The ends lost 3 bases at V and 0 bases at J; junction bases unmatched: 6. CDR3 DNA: TGCGCCAGCAGCCAGGAGACTAGCCAAAGCACAGATACGCAGTATTTT. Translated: CASSQETSQSTDTQYF.

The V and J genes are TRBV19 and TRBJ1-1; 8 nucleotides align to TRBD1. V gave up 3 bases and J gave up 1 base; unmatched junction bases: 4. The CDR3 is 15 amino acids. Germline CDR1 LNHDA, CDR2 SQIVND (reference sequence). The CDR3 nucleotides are TGTGCCAGTAGTATTGGGGACAGGACGAACACTGAAGCTTTCTTT. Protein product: CASSIGDRTNTEAFF.

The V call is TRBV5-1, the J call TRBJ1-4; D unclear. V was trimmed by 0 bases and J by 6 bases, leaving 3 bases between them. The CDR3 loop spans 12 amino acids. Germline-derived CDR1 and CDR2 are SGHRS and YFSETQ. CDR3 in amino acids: CASSLDYEKLFF. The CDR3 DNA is TGCGCCAGCAGCTTGGATTATGAAAAACTGTTTTTT.

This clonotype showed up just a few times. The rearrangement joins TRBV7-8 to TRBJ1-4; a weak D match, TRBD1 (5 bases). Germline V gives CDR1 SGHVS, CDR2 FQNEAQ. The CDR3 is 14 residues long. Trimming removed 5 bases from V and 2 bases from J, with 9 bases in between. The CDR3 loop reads CASSKGLTNEKLFF. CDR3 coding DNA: TGTGCCAGCAGCAAGGGGCTTACTAATGAAAAACTGTTTTTT.

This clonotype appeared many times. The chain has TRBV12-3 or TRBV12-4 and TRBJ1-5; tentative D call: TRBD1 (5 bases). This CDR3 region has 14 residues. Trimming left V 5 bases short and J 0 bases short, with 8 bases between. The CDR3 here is CASSRDHSNQPQHF. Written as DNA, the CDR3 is TGTGCCAGCAGTCGGGACCATAGCAATCAGCCCCAGCATTTT.

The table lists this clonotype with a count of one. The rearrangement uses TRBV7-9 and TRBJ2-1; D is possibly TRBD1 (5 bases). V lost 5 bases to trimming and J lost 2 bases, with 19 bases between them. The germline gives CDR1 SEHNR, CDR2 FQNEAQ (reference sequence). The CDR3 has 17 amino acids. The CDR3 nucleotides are TGTGCCAGCAGCCCTCTAGGGGCTTCCTCACCCTACAATGAGCAGTTCTTC. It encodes CASSPLGASSPYNEQFF.

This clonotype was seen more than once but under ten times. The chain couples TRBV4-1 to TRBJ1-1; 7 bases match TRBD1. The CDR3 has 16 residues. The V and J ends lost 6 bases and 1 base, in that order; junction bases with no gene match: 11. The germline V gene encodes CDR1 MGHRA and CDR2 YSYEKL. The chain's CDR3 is CASRLHRDSRNTEAFF. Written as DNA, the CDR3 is TGCGCCAGCAGACTTCACCGGGACAGTCGGAACACTGAAGCTTTCTTT.

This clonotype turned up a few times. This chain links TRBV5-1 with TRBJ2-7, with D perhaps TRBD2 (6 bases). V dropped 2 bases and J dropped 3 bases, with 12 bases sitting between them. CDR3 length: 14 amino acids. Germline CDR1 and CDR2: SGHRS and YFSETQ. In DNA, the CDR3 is TGCGCCAGCAGCTTCGCGGGGTTAGGCTACGAGCAGTACGTC. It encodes CASSFAGLGYEQYV.

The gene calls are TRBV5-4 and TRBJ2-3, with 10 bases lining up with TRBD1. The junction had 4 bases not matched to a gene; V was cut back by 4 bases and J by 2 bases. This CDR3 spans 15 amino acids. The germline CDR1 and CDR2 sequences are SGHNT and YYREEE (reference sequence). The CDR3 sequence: CASSQGTGVTDTQYF. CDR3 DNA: TGTGCCAGCAGCCAAGGGACAGGGGTCACAGATACGCAGTATTTT.

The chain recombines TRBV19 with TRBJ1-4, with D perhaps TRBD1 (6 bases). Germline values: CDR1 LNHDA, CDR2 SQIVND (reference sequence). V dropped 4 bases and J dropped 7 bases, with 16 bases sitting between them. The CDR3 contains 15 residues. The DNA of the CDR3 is TGTGCCAGTAGTACCCCTCGGGGGGCCGCTGAAAAACTGTTTTTT. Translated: CASSTPRGAAEKLFF.

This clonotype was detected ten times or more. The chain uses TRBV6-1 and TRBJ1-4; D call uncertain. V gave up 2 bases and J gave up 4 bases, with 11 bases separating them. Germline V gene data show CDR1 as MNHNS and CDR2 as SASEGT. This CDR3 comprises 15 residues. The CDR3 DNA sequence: TGTGCCAGCAGTGAATGGTCGGACGTTAATGAAAAACTGTTTTTT. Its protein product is CASSEWSDVNEKLFF.

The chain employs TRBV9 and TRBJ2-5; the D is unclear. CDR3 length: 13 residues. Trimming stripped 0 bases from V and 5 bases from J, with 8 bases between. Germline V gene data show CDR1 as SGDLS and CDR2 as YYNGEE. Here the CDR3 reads CASSVDPRETQYF. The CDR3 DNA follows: TGTGCCAGCAGCGTAGACCCTCGGGAGACCCAGTACTTC.